The 21 T cell receptor beta chains listed next were all sequenced from one sample in a study of shared clonotypes between healthy human individuals. Clones were read by immunoSEQ multiplex PCR, and TCRdb kept only the in-frame ones, dropping some. This table has around 1,000,000 clones, about 80% appearing once. What was sequenced was memory CD4+ T cells from PBMCs. Subset defined: CD45RA-negative fraction. Receptors originate from a man aged 18 to 30 in good health. Some clones in this sample may be carry-over from other donors' samples.

The chain uses TRBV5-8 and TRBJ2-7; 9 bases fit TRBD1. The V and J ends lost 2 bases and 3 bases, in that order; junction bases with no gene match: 9. Germline-derived CDR1 and CDR2 are SGHTS and YDEGEE. The CDR3 contains 16 residues. The CDR3 sequence is CASSFVRRQGGYEQYF. For the CDR3, the DNA is TGTGCCAGCAGCTTTGTTCGGCGACAGGGGGGCTACGAGCAGTACTTC.

This chain connects TRBV30 to TRBJ2-2; maybe TRBD2 (5 bases). This CDR3 spans 14 amino acids. The germline V gene has CDR1 GTSNPN and CDR2 SVGIG (reference sequence). V was cut by 4 bases and J by 2 bases, with 11 bases left in between. The DNA for the CDR3 is TGTGCCTGGAACGGACGGACTAACACCGGGGAGCTGTTTTTT. Translating it yields CAWNGRTNTGELFF.

The chain carries TRBV19 and TRBJ2-5; possibly TRBD2 for D (5 bases). CDR3 length equals 15 residues. The V gene's germline CDR1 is LNHDA and CDR2 SQIVND (reference sequence). V gave up 5 bases and J gave up 5 bases, with 18 bases separating them. CDR3: CASSSLSGSWETQYF. CDR3 sequence (DNA): TGTGCCAGTAGTTCCCTGTCGGGATCTTGGGAGACCCAGTACTTC.

This chain uses TRBV5-1 with TRBJ2-4, with D possibly TRBD2 on 6 matching bases. Germline CDR1 is SGHRS and CDR2 is YFSETQ. Trimming pared 0 bases from V and 4 bases from J, leaving 8 bases between. The CDR3 runs to 14 residues. The CDR3: CASSLAGEKNIQYF. DNA for the CDR3: TGCGCCAGCAGCTTGGCGGGGGAGAAAAACATTCAGTACTTC.

The V call is TRBV28, the J call TRBJ1-2, with D possibly being TRBD1 (6 bases). The ends were cut back, 11 bases at V and 0 bases at J, with 16 bases in the middle. The CDR3 contains 14 residues. The germline V gene has CDR1 MDHEN and CDR2 SYDVKM. The CDR3: CALKGSGANYGYTF. The CDR3 bases are TGTGCCCTTAAAGGTTCAGGGGCTAACTATGGCTACACCTTC.

This rearrangement joins TRBV5-6 to TRBJ1-1; D gene unclear. Germline V gives CDR1 SGHDT, CDR2 YYEEEE. The V end was cut by 4 bases, the J end by 4 bases, with 14 bases between. This CDR3 comprises 14 residues. The CDR3 sequence is CASSLWTVSTEAFF. CDR3 sequence (DNA): TGTGCCAGCAGCCTTTGGACGGTCAGCACTGAAGCTTTCTTT.

The chain uses TRBV5-1 and TRBJ2-7; tentative D call: TRBD2 (6 bases). V was trimmed by 0 bases and J by 7 bases, leaving 11 bases between them. Germline CDR1 and CDR2: SGHRS and YFSETQ. This CDR3 is 13 amino acids long. CDR3 protein: CASSLVLAGEQYF. For the CDR3, the DNA is TGCGCCAGCAGCTTGGTACTAGCAGGTGAGCAGTACTTC.

Note on this clone: One end of the junction fails to match germline, which may point to a read error. The gene calls are TRBV7-2 and TRBJ2-5, with TRBD1 identical over 7 bases. Germline-derived CDR1 and CDR2 are SGHTA and FQGNSA. This CDR3 spans 14 amino acids. CDR3 nucleotides: TGTGCCAGCAGCGTAGCCGGGACAGCGAGTGGCCAGTACTTC. This gives the protein CASSVAGTASGQYF.

V and J are TRBV2 and TRBJ2-7; possible D gene TRBD2, 5 bases. The germline V gene encodes CDR1 SNHLY and CDR2 FYNNEI. Deletions cut 3 bases from V and 5 bases from J, with 14 bases between. The CDR3 is 14 amino acids. The CDR3 is CASSDLLGVNEQYF. For the CDR3, the DNA is TGTGCCAGCAGTGATCTACTAGGAGTCAACGAGCAGTACTTC. Full variable domain (outside the CDR3, taken from reference TRBV2 and TRBJ2-7): EPEVTQTPSHQVTQMGQEVILRCVPISNHLYFYWYRQILGQKVEFLVSFYNNEISEKSEIFDDQFSVERPDGSNFTLKIRSTKLEDSAMYFCASSDLLGVNEQYFGPGTRLTVT.

The chain has TRBV5-1 and TRBJ1-3; possibly TRBD1 for D (6 bases). Germline V gives CDR1 SGHRS, CDR2 YFSETQ. V shed 4 bases and J shed 0 bases, with 11 bases lying between them. CDR3 length equals 15 residues. CDR3 protein: CASSNQQGSGNTIYF. CDR3 bases: TGCGCCAGCAGCAACCAACAGGGCTCTGGAAACACCATATATTTT.

This chain uses TRBV7-9 with TRBJ1-3, with TRBD1 as a possible D gene (5 bases). Germline V gives CDR1 SEHNR, CDR2 FQNEAQ (reference sequence). V was cut by 6 bases and J by 3 bases, with 15 bases left in between. The CDR3 has 15 amino acids. The CDR3 nucleotides are TGTGCCAGCAGTCCCGGGGGATTCTTTGGAAACACCATATATTTT. Protein: CASSPGGFFGNTIYF. The full variable domain, in which reference TRBV7-9 and TRBJ1-3 provide the parts outside the CDR3, is DTGVSQNPRHKITKRGQNVTFRCDPISEHNRLYWYRQTLGQGPEFLTYFQNEAQLEKSRLLSDRFSAERPKGSFSTLEIQRTEQGDSAMYLCASSPGGFFGNTIYFGEGSWLTVV.

V and J are TRBV5-4 and TRBJ1-1, with D perhaps TRBD1 (6 bases). CDR1 and CDR2 from the germline V gene are SGHNT and YYREEE (reference sequence). The CDR3 runs 15 residues. With 4 bases removed from V and 2 bases from J, the gap between germline ends came to 15 bases. In DNA, the CDR3 is TGTGCCAGCAGCCGAAGAGAACAGGGCAACACTGAAGCTTTCTTT. Protein product: CASSRREQGNTEAFF.

The V and J genes are TRBV5-1 and TRBJ2-7; D uncertain. The germline V and J ends were trimmed by 0 bases and 2 bases, with 9 bases remaining between them. In germline, CDR1 is SGHRS, CDR2 YFSETQ. CDR3 length equals 14 residues. CDR3 DNA: TGCGCCAGCAGCTTGGTGGCGCCCCCCTACGAGCAGTACTTC. Amino acids: CASSLVAPPYEQYF.

V is TRBV4-3 and J is TRBJ2-7, with D unresolved. The CDR3 consists of 13 residues. The ends were cut back, 0 bases at V and 6 bases at J, with 9 bases in the middle. Per the germline V gene, CDR1 is LGHNA and CDR2 is YSLEER. DNA of the CDR3: TGCGCCAGCAGCCAAGATCGACGGCTCGAGCAGTACTTC. It encodes CASSQDRRLEQYF.

The chain joins TRBV18 to TRBJ1-1; 7 bases align to TRBD1. Per the germline V gene, CDR1 is KGHSH and CDR2 is LQKENI. The CDR3 is 15 residues long. After removal of 4 bases from V and 0 bases from J, the junction contained 5 bases not matched to a gene. The CDR3 nucleotides are TGTGCCAGCTCACTTCAGGGACAGATGAACACTGAAGCTTTCTTT. Translation: CASSLQGQMNTEAFF.

The rearrangement joins TRBV28 to TRBJ1-5; D might be TRBD1 (5 bases). The CDR3 spans 15 residues. The germline V gene encodes CDR1 MDHEN and CDR2 SYDVKM. V was shortened by 5 bases and J by 0 bases, with 11 bases between the two germline ends. CDR3 in amino acids: CASSPQGYSNQPQHF. DNA for the CDR3: TGTGCCAGCAGTCCCCAGGGATATAGCAATCAGCCCCAGCATTTT.

This clone was recorded many times. Other DNA sequences in this specimen translate into the identical CDR3. This chain uses TRBV7-2 with TRBJ1-5, with D perhaps TRBD1 (6 bases). V lost 5 bases, J lost 9 bases, and 20 bases lay in between. CDR1 and CDR2 (germline): SGHTA, FQGNSA. This CDR3 spans 15 amino acids. CDR3 residues: CASSLSGGPAGPQHF. CDR3 in DNA: TGTGCCAGCAGCCTATCGGGGGGGCCCGCCGGGCCCCAGCATTTT.

The gene calls are TRBV28 and TRBJ2-7; D is unresolved. This CDR3 is 15 amino acids long. Germline CDR1 MDHEN, CDR2 SYDVKM. Trimming removed 2 bases from V and 4 bases from J, with 15 bases in between. The DNA for the CDR3 is TGTGCCAGCAGTTTAAAGGCAGCGAGGTTGTACGAGCAGTACTTC. It codes for CASSLKAARLYEQYF.

The V gene is TRBV15, the J gene TRBJ2-5, with D perhaps matching TRBD2 (6 bases). The CDR3 consists of 17 residues. Per the germline V gene, CDR1 is LNHNV and CDR2 is YYDKDF (reference sequence). V was clipped by 1 base and J by 1 base, with 16 bases between them. The chain's CDR3 is CATSRARHDSGQETQYF. For the CDR3, the DNA is TGTGCCACCAGCAGAGCCCGTCATGATAGCGGCCAAGAGACCCAGTACTTC.

The chain links TRBV7-9 to TRBJ1-4; D unclear. CDR3 length equals 15 residues. The germline gives CDR1 SEHNR, CDR2 FQNEAQ (reference sequence). The V end lost 1 base, the J end lost 3 bases, and 9 bases lay between the germline ends. The CDR3 sequence: CASSLGWGPNEKLFF. The CDR3, as DNA: TGTGCCAGCAGCTTAGGATGGGGTCCTAATGAAAAACTGTTTTTT. The full variable domain, completed using reference TRBV7-9 and TRBJ1-4, is DTGVSQNPRHKITKRGQNVTFRCDPISEHNRLYWYRQTLGQGPEFLTYFQNEAQLEKSRLLSDRFSAERPKGSFSTLEIQRTEQGDSAMYLCASSLGWGPNEKLFFGSGTQLSVL.

The sample holds one count of this clone. The chain is built from TRBV7-9 and TRBJ1-2; tentative D call: TRBD1 (5 bases). V dropped 7 bases and J dropped 8 bases, with 14 bases sitting between them. The V gene's germline CDR1 is SEHNR and CDR2 FQNEAQ (reference sequence). CDR3 size: 12 residues. The CDR3 nucleotides read TGTGCCAGCACCCGGGAGGGGCCGGGCTACACCTTC. It encodes CASTREGPGYTF. The variable domain in full, with the rest retrieved from reference TRBV7-9 and TRBJ1-2, is DTGVSQNPRHKITKRGQNVTFRCDPISEHNRLYWYRQTLGQGPEFLTYFQNEAQLEKSRLLSDRFSAERPKGSFSTLEIQRTEQGDSAMYLCASTREGPGYTFGSGTRLTVV.